The 6 T cell receptor beta chains below all came from one sample that was sequenced in a study of T cell responses to AZD1222 COVID-19 vaccine. Profiled with immunoSEQ multiplex PCR; TCRdb holds only in-frame clones, not every one. The sample yields 140,000 to 150,000 clones, 75% to 95% seen once. Sequenced material: peripheral blood, taken on day 0 of MenACWY control vaccination. These receptors originate from an adult in good health.

The chain has TRBV18 and TRBJ1-2; 7 bases line up with TRBD1. The germline CDR1 and CDR2 sequences are KGHSH and LQKENI. Trimming at V came to 0 bases and at J to 2 bases, leaving 9 bases not matched to a gene. The CDR3 contains 17 residues. This CDR3 is CASSPPIGTARNYGYTF. The CDR3 DNA reads TGTGCCAGCTCACCACCGATCGGGACAGCCCGGAACTATGGCTACACCTTC.

In DNA, the CDR3 is TGCAGTGCTAGTGAGTTTCCGGACTACGAGCAGTACTTC. Amino acids: CSASEFPDYEQYF. The chain carries TRBV20-1 and TRBJ2-7; no reliable D call. This CDR3 contains 13 residues. Germline V gives CDR1 DFQATT, CDR2 SNEGSKA (reference sequence). V was trimmed by 3 bases and J by 3 bases, leaving 12 bases between them.

The chain recombines TRBV9 with TRBJ2-7; a weak D match, TRBD2 (6 bases). CDR3 size: 17 residues. Germline assignment: CDR1 SGDLS and CDR2 YYNGEE. Trimming took 1 base from V and 4 from J, leaving 21 bases between them. This chain's CDR3 is CASSVTGAGQAIYEQYF. In nucleotides, the CDR3 is TGTGCCAGCAGCGTAACCGGTGCGGGGCAGGCTATTTACGAGCAGTACTTC.

In this sample, this clone turned up a few times. This chain connects TRBV28 to TRBJ2-7; possibly TRBD2 for D (6 bases). V lost 5 bases to trimming and J lost 2 bases, with 10 bases between them. This CDR3 comprises 13 residues. Germline CDR1 and CDR2: MDHEN and SYDVKM. Written as DNA, the CDR3 is TGTGCCAGCAGTCCCTCGGGGGCCTACGAGCAGTACTTC. Its protein product is CASSPSGAYEQYF.

This chain joins TRBV4-1 and TRBJ1-2; D remains unclear. From germline, CDR1 is MGHRA and CDR2 YSYEKL. The ends were cut back, 3 bases at V and 7 bases at J, with 12 bases in the middle. The CDR3 sequence is 13 residues long. CDR3: CASSQPNYSGYTF. DNA for the CDR3: TGCGCCAGCAGCCAGCCGAATTATTCTGGCTACACCTTC.

V gene TRBV25-1 combines with J gene TRBJ2-5; tentatively, D is TRBD1 (6 bases). CDR3 length: 15 residues. Trimming cost V 5 bases and J 2 bases, with 15 bases left between them. The V gene's germline CDR1 is MGHDK and CDR2 SYGVNS. CDR3 coding DNA: TGTGCCAGCAGTTCCTCCGGGACAAGACAAGAGACCCAGTACTTC. It encodes CASSSSGTRQETQYF.